A few counts support the clone carrying this T cell receptor beta chain. Researchers took RNA transcripts and amplified the TCR beta CDR3 regions from them. Using the HTBI primer set, a first-round RT-PCR was run on the TCR CDR3. One entry per CDR3 protein, called by TCRdb with MiXCR from the multiplex PCR reads. The profile shows 750,000 to 950,000 distinct CDR3 sequences, roughly 37% of them singletons. The germline V gene encodes CDR1 DFQATT and CDR2 SNEGSKA (reference sequence). V was pared by 1 base and J by 0 bases, with 7 bases of the junction left unmatched. This CDR3 comprises 16 residues. The source of the sample is a study of T cells in Graves' hyperthyroidism and ophthalmopathy.

The sample taken for sequencing was blood. The chain joins TRBV20-1 to TRBJ1-1; 8 nucleotides match TRBD1. The clonotype was recovered from a man aged 18 to 35 with Graves' hyperthyroidism. CDR3 nucleotides: TGCAGTGCTAGAGGAAGGGACAGGATATTGAACACTGAAGCTTTCTTT. It specifies CSARGRDRILNTEAFF.